These T cell receptor beta chains were read from a single sample in a study of early stage breast cancer tumors. The assay was immunoSEQ multiplex PCR, and TCRdb's table has in-frame clones only and misses some. Of about 11,000 clones listed, around 69% were seen once; the top ten hold under 25%. Input material: breast tumor tissue. The source is a person aged 35 to 50 with breast cancer. Both conserved end residues are part of each CDR3. The order of the fields is D gene, V gene, clone size, J gene, CDR3 DNA, CDR3 protein. The D gene is left open where the match is weak. Clone size is shown for a subset of rows, as once, few, many or a class of expanded clone.

TRBD2,TRBV9,NA,TRBJ2-3,TGTGCCAGCAGCGTCTCACCAGCGGGGGTTCGGGATACGCAGTATTTT,CASSVSPAGVRDTQYF
NA,TRBV7-9,NA,TRBJ2-7,TGTGCCAGCAGCTTAGCAGGTGGAACCTACGAGCAGTACTTC,CASSLAGGTYEQYF
TRBD2,TRBV9,NA,TRBJ2-7,TGTGCCAGCAGCTTTCCCGGGGGGAGAGGAGGGAAGGCCTACGAGCAGTACTTC,CASSFPGGRGGKAYEQYF
TRBD2,TRBV7-6,NA,TRBJ2-3,TGTGCCAGCAGCCCCGGACTAGCGGGAGTTCGGGGACCCACAGATACGCAGTATTTT,CASSPGLAGVRGPTDTQYF
NA,TRBV19,NA,TRBJ2-2,TGTGCCAGTAGTACCTACACCGGGGAGCTGTTTTTT,CASSTYTGELFF
NA,TRBV7-2,NA,TRBJ1-1,TGTGCCAGCAGCTTATCTCAGGCAACCACTGAAGCTTTCTTT,CASSLSQATTEAFF
TRBD2,TRBV30,NA,TRBJ2-5,TGTGCCTGGAGCGCCGGGACTAGCGGCCAAGAGACCCAGTACTTC,CAWSAGTSGQETQYF
TRBD2,TRBV25-1,few,TRBJ2-7,TGTGCCAGCAGTGAAGCACTAGCGGGGTACTACGAGCAGTACTTC,CASSEALAGYYEQYF
NA,TRBV30,NA,TRBJ2-1,TGTGCCTCCGCGGCGGGGTACAATGAGCAGTTCTTC,CASAAGYNEQFF
TRBD2,TRBV9,few,TRBJ2-1,TGTGCCAGCAGCGGAAGCGGGGACAATGAGCAGTTCTTC,CASSGSGDNEQFF
NA,TRBV7-3,NA,TRBJ1-5,TGTGCCAGCAGCATCCCTATGGGGGTGCGGAGCAATCAGCCCCAGCATTTT,CASSIPMGVRSNQPQHF
NA,TRBV6-1,few,TRBJ1-1,TGTGCCAGCAGTGAAACGATGCGGGGATTCGACACTGAAGCTTTCTTT,CASSETMRGFDTEAFF
NA,TRBV30,NA,TRBJ2-7,TGTGCCTGGAGTGAAAAGCGGGCAAGATACGAGCAGTACTTC,CAWSEKRARYEQYF
TRBD1,TRBV2,NA,TRBJ1-1,TGTGCCAGCAGTTCCCCGGGACAGGGAGCCACTGAAGCTTTCTTT,CASSSPGQGATEAFF
NA,TRBV2,NA,TRBJ1-5,TGTGCCAGCAGTGAGGCGAATCAGCCCCAGCATTTT,CASSEANQPQHF
NA,TRBV7-2,NA,TRBJ2-2,TGTGCCAGCAGCCTCGGACTCAACACCGGGGAGCTGTTTTTT,CASSLGLNTGELFF
NA,TRBV30,NA,TRBJ2-1,TGTGCCTGGAGTGTACTACACCACTACTACAATGAGCAGTTCTTC,CAWSVLHHYYNEQFF
TRBD2,TRBV25-1,NA,TRBJ2-7,TGTGCCAGCAGTGAACGGGCGGGAGGGCCCGAGCAGTACTTC,CASSERAGGPEQYF
NA,TRBV2,NA,TRBJ2-1,TGTGCCAGCAGTCGGGGCCGGGAGATGTATGAGCAGTTCTTC,CASSRGREMYEQFF
NA,TRBV5-1,NA,TRBJ2-5,TGCGCCACCCCTGAGGGGGGGGAGCAGTACTTC,CATPEGGEQYF
TRBD2,TRBV2,NA,TRBJ2-1,TGTGCCAGCAGTGAACGAATAGCGGGATACAATGAGCAGTTCTTC,CASSERIAGYNEQFF
NA,TRBV5-1,NA,TRBJ2-2,TGCGCCAGCAGCTTGGGTTTCAGGGGCGCGAACACCGGGGAGCTGTTTTTT,CASSLGFRGANTGELFF
TRBD2,TRBV9,NA,TRBJ2-1,TGTGCCAGCAGCGCGGGACTAGCGGGAGGACAGCAGTTCTTC,CASSAGLAGGQQFF
TRBD2,TRBV5-4,few,TRBJ2-7,TGTGCCAGCAGCTTGGATACCCTAGCGGGGGCTGAGCAGTACTTC,CASSLDTLAGAEQYF
TRBD1,TRBV25-1,NA,TRBJ2-3,TGTGCCAGCAGTGCCGGGACAGGGGGAACCGGCACAGATACGCAGTATTTT,CASSAGTGGTGTDTQYF
NA,TRBV6-5,NA,TRBJ2-7,TGTGCCAGCAGTTACCTGAATGGCCCCGATGACGAGCAGTACTTC,CASSYLNGPDDEQYF
NA,TRBV19,NA,TRBJ2-7,TGTGCCAGTAGTAACGCGGGAACCTACGAGCAGTACTTC,CASSNAGTYEQYF
NA,TRBV14,NA,TRBJ1-2,TGTGCCAGCAGCCTAGGGACGGGGAATGGCTACACCTTC,CASSLGTGNGYTF
NA,TRBV7-2,NA,TRBJ1-5,TGTGCCAGCAGCTTATACGGGGTCAGCAATCAGCCCCAGCATTTT,CASSLYGVSNQPQHF